The 19 T cell receptor beta chains below come from one sample, sequenced in a study of tumor-infiltrating lymphocytes in primary liver carcinoma. cDNA specific to TCR beta was made from 450 to 650 ng of total RNA, with a constant-region primer employed for priming. Generation of the TCR beta libraries relied on three nested multiplex PCR rounds using slightly modified ARM-PCR. It was with TRBV1-TRBV30 forward primers and a C-beta reverse primer that the first two PCR rounds were run, at roughly 10 cycles each. TCRdb itself ran the multiplex PCR reads through MiXCR, one entry per CDR3 protein. The top ten clones hold less than 20% of a sample with under 90,000 distinct CDR3 sequences, approximately 72% of them seen once. Co-extracting RNA and DNA was done with about 18-33 mg of unsorted bulk tissue as input. Sequencing input: liver tumor tissue from sampling region 1. Subset indicated: tumor region T1, superior pole. These receptors were obtained from a man aged 35-49 years with primary liver carcinoma and hepatitis B virus infection.

As for this clonotype: In this CDR3 the conserved last residue, phenylalanine or tryptophan, is missing, so a read error is likely. This chain links TRBV29-1 with TRBJ2-5, with D perhaps matching TRBD2 (6 bases). V was pared by 3 bases and J by 4 bases, with 12 bases between. The V gene's germline CDR1 is SQVTM and CDR2 ANQGSEA. This CDR3 is 13 amino acids long. In nucleotides, the CDR3 is TGCAGCGTTGACACGGGGGATGCAGAGACCCAGTACTTA. Encoded protein: CSVDTGDAETQYL.

V gene TRBV4-2 combines with J gene TRBJ1-1; D unclear. Germline CDR1 and CDR2: LGHNA and YNFKEQ. Trimming pared 7 bases from V and 0 bases from J, leaving 15 bases between. The CDR3 spans 15 residues. The DNA for the CDR3 is TGTGCCAGCAATCAAGAGCAGGCGTTGAACACTGAAGCTTTCTTT. Residues: CASNQEQALNTEAFF.

About this clonotype: A junction boundary mismatches the germline segment, possibly from a read error. The chain employs TRBV11-2 and TRBJ2-3; D is uncertain. The CDR3 covers 14 residues. Germline V lookup: CDR1 SGHAT, CDR2 FQNNGV. Here the CDR3 reads CTSSSSPLGNTQYF. The CDR3 DNA is TGTACCAGCAGCTCAAGTCCGTTAGGGAATACGCAATATTTT.

The CDR3 is CASERGGVELFF. The CDR3 DNA sequence: TGTGCCAGCGAACGGGGGGGCGTGGAGCTGTTTTTT. The chain joins TRBV12-3 or TRBV12-4 to TRBJ2-2; 8 bases match TRBD2. The CDR3 totals 12 residues. V shed 8 bases and J 10 bases; nucleotides not matched to a gene: 6.

With regard to this clonotype: It may be a read error: a sequence one base away is much more abundant. The missing conserved phenylalanine or tryptophan at the end of this CDR3 makes a read error likely. This chain connects TRBV7-9 to TRBJ2-7; 7 bases are a match to TRBD1. CDR1 and CDR2 from the germline V gene are SEHNR and FQNEAQ (reference sequence). V was pared by 6 bases and J by 5 bases, with 4 bases of the junction left unmatched. This CDR3 is 12 amino acids long. CDR3 DNA: TGTGCCAGCAGGGGGGACAGCAACGAGCAGTACCTC. Translation: CASRGDSNEQYL.

The rearrangement uses TRBV12-3 or TRBV12-4 and TRBJ1-6; D is ambiguous. The length of the CDR3 is 14 residues. Trimming left V 10 bases short and J 3 bases short, with 13 bases between. The CDR3 region is CANTLRGYNSPLHF. The CDR3 DNA follows: TGTGCCAACACTTTGCGGGGCTATAATTCACCCCTCCACTTT.

There are many counts of this clonotype. The rearrangement joins TRBV29-1 to TRBJ2-1; 9 bases are a match to TRBD1. Per germline, CDR1 SQVTM and CDR2 ANQGSEA. This CDR3 comprises 15 residues. The V segment lost 7 bases and the J segment 4 bases; nucleotides outside the gene matches: 11. The CDR3 sequence: CSAPGDRDRYNEQFF. DNA for the CDR3: TGCAGCGCACCTGGGGACAGGGATAGATACAATGAGCAGTTCTTC.

About this clonotype itself: Germline and junction disagree at one end, which may indicate a read error. The chain is built from TRBV6-5 and TRBJ2-1; TRBD1 might be the D (5 bases). This CDR3 spans 16 amino acids. CDR1 MNHEY and CDR2 SVGAGI come from the germline V gene. CDR3: CASSYSTEGQGNEQFF. The DNA of the CDR3 is TGTGCCAGCAGTTACTCGACGGAAGGGCAGGGAAATGAGCAGTTCTTT.

Details on this clonotype: The junction shows a germline mismatch at one end, possibly a read error. The V call is TRBV4-2, the J call TRBJ2-3; the D gene is possibly TRBD2 (6 bases). CDR3 length equals 18 residues. CDR1 is LGHNA and CDR2 is YNFKEQ in the germline V gene. This CDR3 is CATSQDHREMVGTDTRYF. Written as DNA, the CDR3 is TGTGCCACCAGCCAAGATCACCGGGAGATGGTTGGAACAGATACGCGGTATTTT.

In the case of this clonotype: At one end the junction does not follow the germline gene, possibly because of a read error. The chain links TRBV11-2 to TRBJ2-3; D not resolved. Germline V gene lookup returns CDR1 SGHAT and CDR2 FQNNGV. The length of the CDR3 is 14 residues. CDR3 coding DNA: TGTGCCAGCAGCCCGGGCTCCCTGTCGGATATGCAGTATTTT. The encoded protein is CASSPGSLSDMQYF. The complete variable domain, with remaining parts taken from reference TRBV11-2 and TRBJ2-3, reads EAGVAQSPRYKIIEKRQSVAFWCNPISGHATLYWYQQILGQGPKLLIQFQNNGVVDDSQLPKDRFSAERLKGVDSTLKIQPAKLEDSAVYLCASSPGSLSDMQYFGPGTRLTVL.

V and J are TRBV7-2 and TRBJ2-3, with D hard to call. Germline CDR1 is SGHTA and CDR2 is FQGNSA. The ends were cut back, 3 bases at V and 0 bases at J, with 4 bases in the middle. The CDR3 contains 13 residues. The CDR3 nucleotides are TGTGCCAGCAGCTTCTCCAGCACAGATACGCAGTATTTT. It encodes CASSFSSTDTQYF.

About this clonotype itself: This likely comes from a read error, as the CDR3 has no conserved phenylalanine or tryptophan at its end. The limits of the CDR3 on the DNA are not certain, so only TCRdb's listed CDR3 is given. This chain joins TRBV11-2 and TRBJ2-7. Inclusive of both ends, the CDR3 amounts to 12 amino acids. Germline loops: CDR1 SGHAT, CDR2 FQNNGV. The CDR3 reads CASSLVGNEHYL.

This clonotype appeared a few times. A much bigger clone sits one base away, suggesting this may be a read error. The chain has TRBV10-3 and TRBJ2-3; TRBD2 agrees at 8 bases. The CDR3 has 16 residues. The V gene's germline CDR1 is ENHRY and CDR2 SYGVKD. With V trimmed by 0 bases and J by 6 bases, 8 bases remained unmatched. The CDR3 coding sequence is TGTGCCATCAGTGAGTCGATGGCGGGAGGAACGGATACGCAGTATTTT. Protein: CAISESMAGGTDTQYF.

On this clonotype: As the CDR3 is not closed by the conserved phenylalanine or tryptophan, this likely results from a read error. For the CDR3, the DNA is TGTGCCAGTACTAGAGGTCAGAGGGGCAATGAGCAGTTCTCA. Translated: CASTRGQRGNEQFS. The chain carries TRBV12-3 or TRBV12-4 and TRBJ2-1, with D possibly called TRBD1 or TRBD2 (5 bases each). The CDR3 is 14 amino acids. The ends were cut back, 9 bases at V and 6 bases at J, with 18 bases in the middle.

Comments on this clonotype: The conserved closing phenylalanine or tryptophan is absent in this CDR3, likely reflecting a read error. The chain has TRBV24-1 and TRBJ2-3; D could derive from TRBD1 or TRBD2 (5 bases each). V was cut by 5 bases and J by 0 bases, with 14 bases left in between. Germline V CDR1 and CDR2: KGHDR, SFDVKD. The CDR3 is made up of 16 amino acids. The CDR3, as DNA: TGTGCCACCAGTGTAGGGACGGCAGGGAGCACAGATACGCAGTATTAT. Translated, it gives CATSVGTAGSTDTQYY.

Concerning this clonotype itself: At one end, the junction sequence differs from germline, possibly due to a read error. The genes are TRBV11-2 and TRBJ2-5, with D maybe TRBD2 (6 bases). The germline CDR1 and CDR2 sequences are SGHAT and FQNNGV. This CDR3 has 16 residues. CDR3 amino acids: CASRSRDSAHQETRYF. In DNA form, the CDR3 reads TGCGCCAGCAGATCCCGGGACTCGGCCCACCAAGAGACCCGGTATTTC.

Remarks on this clonotype: A junction boundary mismatches the germline segment, possibly from a read error. The chain combines TRBV4-1 with TRBJ2-5, with TRBD1 matching 7 bases. The CDR3 has 13 residues. The germline V gene has CDR1 MGHRA and CDR2 YSYEKL. DNA for the CDR3: TGCGTCAGCAGCCCCGGGACAGAAGAGTCCCAGTACTTC. It specifies CVSSPGTEESQYF.

Details on this clonotype: The CDR3 does not close with the conserved phenylalanine or tryptophan, likely indicating a read error. This chain uses TRBV6-5 with TRBJ2-7; 9 bases agree with TRBD2. The CDR3 runs 14 residues. Per the germline V gene, CDR1 is MNHEY and CDR2 is SVGAGI. The V and J ends lost 9 bases and 2 bases, in that order; junction bases with no gene match: 8. CDR3 sequence reads: CARRGAGGPYEQYL. As DNA, the CDR3 is TGTGCCAGGAGAGGGGCGGGAGGGCCCTACGAGCAGTACTTA.

To note about this clonotype: Relative to the germline gene, one junction end is altered; a read error may explain this. The rearrangement uses TRBV11-2 and TRBJ1-2; weak D call: TRBD1 (5 bases). The germline CDR1 and CDR2 sequences are SGHAT and FQNNGV. The CDR3 spans 14 residues. In DNA, the CDR3 is TGTGCGAGCAGCTTGCGGAGGGGCCTTGGTGGCTACACCTTC. Its translation: CASSLRRGLGGYTF.